This record looks at one T cell receptor (beta chain) sequence and its context. No antigen is known for it. The sample holds no much larger clone one base away, and base qualities are not on file. cDNA was synthesized by template-switch 5'RACE using a primer carrying a 10-nucleotide random unique molecular identifier by which each TCR transcript was tagged. Every sequencing run yielded over 170 million TCR-beta sequences covering 15-18 subjects. The RNeasy kit was used to extract total RNA. TCR-beta VDJ regions were amplified with primers for the TCR constant region and the 5'RACE anchor, using the KAPA Real-time Library Amplification kit. A first PCR added sample indexes and Illumina adaptors, after which a second PCR increased the library yield. After purification with Ampure beads, the TCR product of roughly 650 bp was size-selected on a 2% E-gel SizeSelection system. Before pooling, libraries had their quality checked on a Bioanalyzer, their concentration measured with Qubit, and their quantity determined with the Kapa Library Quantification kit. Paired-end 2 x 150 bp sequencing of the libraries was performed on an Illumina HiSeq 2500. To increase sequence diversity, roughly 25-31% phiX was spiked into each library pool. As for how the authors treated the data: Quality-filtered reads were processed with the UMI-based MiGEC pipeline, and over 90% of raw TCR sequences were removed by the MiGEC pipeline during error correction. VDJ genes were aligned to IMGT germline references, and each clonotype was defined by a unique CDR3 amino acid sequence together with V-J genes. Clonal expansion, Shannon diversity, and CDR3 relatedness (CalcPairwiseDistances, ClusterSamples) were evaluated with VDJtools, and phylogenetic trees were built with CLCbio workbench. Clones with at least 8 unique UMIs were defined as expanded, with this threshold being based on coefficient-of-variation modelling across technical triplicates. TCRdb reprocessed the public reads (quality trimming at Q25 with fastp, clone calling with MiXCR) and kept in-frame beta chains. Each record represents a unique CDR3 protein, reported with the most common genes and DNA among its rows. TCRdb, not the original authors, processed these V and J calls. Present in this sample are under 70,000 distinct CDR3 sequences, around 24% of which were seen just once. The top ten constitute about 4.6% of the sample.

These data originate in a study of neurological immune-mediated disorders (dated by TCRdb to between 2019 and 2020). At the level of the whole study: Peripheral blood TCR-beta repertoires from patients with HTLV-I-associated myelopathy (HAM/TSP), patients with multiple sclerosis, and healthy controls were compared in the study using UMI-based sequencing. Longitudinal samples, technical triplicates and paired sorted CD4+ and CD8+ T-cell subsets, alongside PBMC samples, were included among the approximately 98 TCR-beta libraries. To precisely calculate how much the frequency of each individual clone varied, libraries were sequenced in technical triplicate. The cohort included 60 to 70 subjects: roughly 15 with HAM/TSP, approximately 34 with multiple sclerosis, and 20 or so healthy controls.

Results the study describes overall, beyond this receptor: TCR clonal expansion was highest in HAM/TSP patients and lowest in MS patients, with MS patients falling below even healthy controls. Expanded clones from different subjects shared no identical CDR3 amino acid sequences, which suggests that TCR-beta repertoires were private in all groups.

The time point label on this specimen signifies: technical triplicate 2. Unsorted PBMC libraries were generated from 2 million PBMCs stored in RNAlater at -80 °C until RNA extraction. PBMCs were separated from peripheral blood using Ficoll-Hypaque density gradient centrifugation and then cryopreserved in liquid nitrogen. This clonotype was sampled from a man aged 55 to 70 with HTLV-1-associated myelopathy (HAM/TSP). The specimen was PBMCs.

In nucleotide form, the sequence is TGCAGTGCCCCCCGACAGGAGGGGACCTACGAGCAGTACTTC. The encoded protein is CSAPRQEGTYEQYF. The chain was built from TRBV20-1 and TRBJ2-7; the D region is possibly TRBD1 or TRBD2, each matching across 6 bases. Trimming at the junction amounts to 6 bases on V and 2 bases on J, and the germline ends lie 17 bases apart. The CDR3 numbers 14 residues from cysteine through phenylalanine. Only the CDR3 DNA stays, 42 bases, in frame from base 1. Reading the germline V gene (reference sequence) gives CDR1 DFQATT and CDR2 SNEGSKA.